The TCR beta chain under discussion was sequenced for a study of cytomegalovirus exposure and HLA in healthy donors. A remark on this clone: The antigen is unknown.

The PCR contained 60 Vbeta and 13 Jbeta primers. The repertoire was sequenced with immunoSEQ multiplex PCR; TCRdb's copy has only in-frame clones and lacks some. The sample has 150,000 to 200,000 clones. Whole-study findings and limits: Prior analysis indicated that the majority of TCR beta V segments exhibited productivity approximately 87% or approximately 30% of the time. In terms of immune exposure information, only CMV serostatus was available.

The CDR3 extends over 15 amino acids. CDR1 and CDR2 (germline): SGHKS, YYEKEE (reference sequence). V lost 1 base to trimming and J lost 8 bases; unmatched junction nucleotides: 10. Specimen: PBMCs. This TCR derives from a woman aged 60-70 years in good health and CMV-seronegative. The chain combines TRBV5-5 with TRBJ1-1; 8 nucleotides line up with TRBD1. Here the CDR3 reads CASSLQGAGFREAFF. The CDR3 nucleotides are TGTGCCAGCAGCTTGCAGGGGGCCGGCTTCAGGGAAGCTTTCTTT.